This T cell receptor (beta chain) was captured in a study of T cell repertoires in cytomegalovirus infection. The junction had 12 bases not matched to a gene; V was cut back by 7 bases and J by 5 bases. Germline assignment: CDR1 SGHNT and CDR2 YYREEE (reference sequence). This CDR3 contains 16 residues. This clonotype has a count of ten or more. What it binds is not known. MiXCR, applied by TCRdb to the reads, yields one record per CDR3 protein. The sample contains 400,000 or so distinct CDR3 sequences, roughly 20% of which appear only once. General study findings and limits: Individuals carrying CMV plus the relevant HLA were identified by cumulative frequency of public TCR beta families.

The TCR originated in a human donor in good health (CMV status not recorded). Some clones in this sample may be carry-over from other donors' samples. The sample was PBMCs. This chain links TRBV5-4 with TRBJ2-3, with 11 bases matching TRBD2. CDR3 nucleotide sequence: TGTGCCAGCCAACTAGCGGGGGCGCGCGCCGGAGATACGCAGTATTTT. Protein product: CASQLAGARAGDTQYF.